This TCR beta chain was recorded in a study of shared clonotypes between healthy human individuals. Study as a whole: Per-donor plates numbered three CD4 naive, three CD4 memory, two CD8 naive and one CD8 memory. Whole-study results and caveats: Sampling included only blood; tissue repertoires likely differ.

Comments on this clone: What it binds is unknown.

Sorted-subset replicate PCR reactions contained roughly 200 ng DNA, corresponding to tens of thousands of T cell genomes. In the original workflow: ImmunoSEQ only sent back junction sequences with no quality scores, so filtering was done differently. TCRdb's table, derived via immunoSEQ multiplex PCR, lists solely in-frame clones and lacks some. V and J calls and clone size are given by that table; D and trimming were obtained from the DNA. The sample holds under 2.5 million clones, approximately 90% seen once. With 4 bases clipped from V and 6 bases from J, the junction kept 8 bases outside the gene matches. Germline assignment: CDR1 LNHDA and CDR2 SQIVND (reference sequence). The CDR3 is 14 amino acids.

This TCR came from a man aged 18 to 30 in good health. Some clones in this sample may be carry-over from other donors' samples. The source material was naive CD4+ T cells from PBMCs. Subset given: CD45RA+ positively selected. This chain connects TRBV19 to TRBJ2-7, with 8 nucleotides matching TRBD1. Written as DNA, the CDR3 is TGTGCCAGTAGTACCAACGGACAGGGACTCGAGCAGTACTTC. Residues: CASSTNGQGLEQYF.